The 22 T cell receptor beta chains below all came from one sample that was sequenced in a study of post-analysis software for immune sequencing data. Unique molecular identifiers tagged the TCR beta cDNA libraries. TCRdb fed the PCR reads into MiXCR, producing one record per CDR3 protein. Of roughly 800,000 distinct CDR3 sequences listed, approximately 44% are singletons. Study conclusions and caveats: About 5 TRBV segments (TRBV5-6, TRBV5-1 and TRBV20-1 among them) occurred more frequently in patients than in controls.

These TCRs' antigens remain unknown. Input material: blood. Receptors were obtained from a girl aged 5-17 years with multiple sclerosis.

This clonotype showed up just a few times. The chain joins TRBV5-1 to TRBJ2-7; D uncertain. V gave up 4 bases and J gave up 2 bases, with 13 bases separating them. Per the germline V gene, CDR1 is SGHRS and CDR2 is YFSETQ. This CDR3 is built from 14 residues. The CDR3 bases are TGCGCCAGCAGCCCAGCAGGCACCACCTACGAGCAGTACTTC. Residues: CASSPAGTTYEQYF.

The chain combines TRBV5-5 with TRBJ1-4; D is ambiguous. The CDR3 has 13 amino acids. Per germline, CDR1 SGHKS and CDR2 YYEKEE (reference sequence). Trimming left V 1 base short and J 8 bases short, with 9 bases between. CDR3 loop: CASSLRVGEKLFF. CDR3 sequence (DNA): TGTGCCAGCAGCTTGAGGGTTGGGGAAAAACTGTTTTTT.

The chain couples TRBV29-1 to TRBJ1-1; TRBD1 is a possible D gene (6 bases). The CDR3 consists of 13 residues. Per germline, CDR1 SQVTM and CDR2 ANQGSEA. Trimming removed 4 bases at V and 1 base at J, with 10 bases between. The CDR3 sequence is CSVGGGGNTEAFF. CDR3 nucleotide sequence: TGCAGCGTTGGAGGGGGGGGGAACACTGAAGCTTTCTTT.

For the CDR3, the DNA is TGTGCCAGCAGTCCGGTCGATCGGGGGGAAAAACTGTTTTTT. This gives the protein CASSPVDRGEKLFF. The rearrangement uses TRBV12-3 or TRBV12-4 and TRBJ1-4; possibly TRBD1 for D (5 bases). This CDR3 spans 14 amino acids. Between the trimmed V and J ends, which lost 5 bases and 8 bases, there was a span of 15 bases.

This clonotype occurred once. J is TRBJ1-1 and V is TRBV20-1; D uncertain. CDR3 size: 16 residues. Per germline, CDR1 DFQATT and CDR2 SNEGSKA (reference sequence). The V end lost 1 base, the J end lost 1 base, and 16 bases lay between the germline ends. The CDR3 bases are TGCAGTGCTAGAGTATCAAGGGTCCTACCGAACACTGAAGCTTTCTTT. Translation: CSARVSRVLPNTEAFF.

This chain uses TRBV20-1 with TRBJ2-3, with D maybe TRBD2 (6 bases). V lost 3 bases, J lost 6 bases, and 10 bases lay in between. This CDR3 contains 12 residues. The V gene's germline CDR1 is DFQATT and CDR2 SNEGSKA (reference sequence). The CDR3 spells CSASGSGDTQYF. The CDR3 DNA reads as TGCAGTGCTAGCGGGAGTGGGGATACGCAGTATTTT.

This chain uses TRBV29-1 with TRBJ2-5; maybe TRBD2 (5 bases). Germline lookup yields CDR1 SQVTM and CDR2 ANQGSEA. This CDR3 is built from 13 residues. Trimming removed 4 bases from V and 1 base from J, with 10 bases in between. CDR3 in DNA: TGCAGCGTTGGAGGGCGAACCCAAGAGACCCAGTACTTC. Translating it yields CSVGGRTQETQYF.

The V and J genes are TRBV29-1 and TRBJ1-2; possible D gene TRBD1, 5 bases. Trimming took off 5 bases at V and 12 bases at J, with 19 bases between the two ends. CDR1 is SQVTM, CDR2 ANQGSEA, per germline. CDR3 size: 12 residues. Here the CDR3 DNA reads TGCAGCGTTTTTCGGGGAAACTCGGGGGACACCTTC. Its translation is CSVFRGNSGDTF.

The chain links TRBV5-6 to TRBJ1-2; unclear D gene. V lost 5 bases, J lost 4 bases, and 15 bases lay in between. CDR1 is SGHDT, CDR2 YYEEEE, per germline. The CDR3 runs 14 residues. The CDR3 loop reads CASRADGPSYGYTF. CDR3 in DNA: TGTGCCAGCAGGGCGGACGGACCCTCCTATGGCTACACCTTC.

This clonotype was observed a handful of times. The chain joins TRBV7-6 to TRBJ1-1; the D is unclear. The V gene lost 6 bases and the J gene lost 2 bases, with 10 bases spanning the gap. This CDR3 has 13 amino acids. CDR1 is SGHVS and CDR2 is FNYEAQ in the germline V gene. DNA for the CDR3: TGTGCCAGCAGGGCTGCCCTTAACACTGAAGCTTTCTTT. Amino acids: CASRAALNTEAFF.

Notes on this clonotype: At one of its ends the junction is not consistent with the germline gene, which may arise from a read error. The chain recombines TRBV5-6 with TRBJ2-1, with TRBD1 matching over 7 bases. Germline loops: CDR1 SGHDT, CDR2 YYEEEE. This CDR3 is 15 amino acids long. The chain's CDR3 is CASSLIGQEYNEQFF. CDR3 sequence (DNA): TGTGCCAGCAGCTTGATCGGACAGGAGTACAATGAGCAGTTCTTT.

This chain links TRBV12-3 or TRBV12-4 with TRBJ1-1; 11 bases fit TRBD1. The CDR3 is made up of 18 amino acids. The V gene end was trimmed by 5 bases and the J gene end by 4 bases; junction bases not matched to a gene: 15. CDR3: CASSSTLRDRGMGTEAFF. The CDR3 nucleotides are TGTGCCAGCAGTAGTACTTTAAGGGACAGGGGGATGGGCACTGAAGCTTTCTTT.

This clonotype was detected a few times. The rearrangement uses TRBV4-3 and TRBJ2-7, with D possibly being TRBD1 (6 bases). CDR1 is LGHNA and CDR2 is YSLEER in the germline V gene. V lost 0 bases to trimming and J lost 5 bases, with 14 bases between them. The CDR3 extends over 15 amino acids. The CDR3 DNA reads TGCGCCAGCAGCCAAGATTACACAGGGACCAACGAGCAGTACTTC. This codes for CASSQDYTGTNEQYF.

V usage is TRBV7-8 and J usage is TRBJ2-7; 13 bases fit TRBD2. There are 18 residues in the CDR3. V shed 4 bases and J 2 bases; nucleotides not matched to a gene: 11. The germline V gene has CDR1 SGHVS and CDR2 FQNEAQ. CDR3 protein: CASSSPTLAGGDTYEQYF. The CDR3 nucleotides read TGTGCCAGCAGCTCCCCGACACTAGCGGGAGGGGATACCTACGAGCAGTACTTC.

The DNA of the CDR3 is TGTGCCAGCAGTTGGGGGACGGCTTATAGCAATCAGCCCCAGCATTTT. Its translation: CASSWGTAYSNQPQHF. The chain links TRBV6-6 to TRBJ1-5, with D perhaps TRBD1 (5 bases). The CDR3 has 16 amino acids. Per the germline V gene, CDR1 is MNHNY and CDR2 is SVGAGI (reference sequence). Between the trimmed V and J ends, which lost 4 bases and 0 bases, there was a span of 13 bases.

This rearrangement joins TRBV20-1 to TRBJ2-5; the D gene is possibly TRBD2 (5 bases). CDR1 is DFQATT and CDR2 is SNEGSKA in the germline V gene (reference sequence). This CDR3 has 16 amino acids. V was clipped by 1 base and J by 5 bases, with 20 bases between them. The CDR3 DNA sequence: TGCAGTGCTAGAGTTTGGCTGCTGGTGGGAGTTGAGACCCAGTACTTC. Translating gives CSARVWLLVGVETQYF.

The chain's CDR3 is CASSPRWSDEQFF. Here the CDR3 DNA reads TGTGCCAGCAGCCCCCGGTGGTCGGATGAGCAGTTCTTC. The chain recombines TRBV7-3 with TRBJ2-1, with no clear D. V was pared by 5 bases and J by 8 bases, with 13 bases between. Germline lookup yields CDR1 SGHTA and CDR2 FQGTGA. The CDR3 is 13 residues long. Together with reference TRBV7-3 and TRBJ2-1, the CDR3 gives the full variable domain: GAGVSQTPSNKVTEKGKYVELRCDPISGHTALYWYRQSLGQGPEFLIYFQGTGAADDSGLPNDRFFAVRPEGSVSTLKIQRTERGDSAVYLCASSPRWSDEQFFGPGTRLTVL.

The chain uses TRBV6-5 and TRBJ2-1, with D uncertain. CDR1 MNHEY and CDR2 SVGAGI come from the germline V gene. This CDR3 has 11 amino acids. The ends were cut back, 4 bases at V and 9 bases at J, with 7 bases in the middle. The CDR3 DNA follows: TGTGCCAGCAGTTTCGGTCGTGAGCAGTTCTTC. It yields the protein CASSFGREQFF.

CDR3 coding DNA: TGTGCCAGCAGCTTGGGTCCTCCGGCGGGACAAAAAGAGACCCAGTACTTC. Its translation is CASSLGPPAGQKETQYF. V usage is TRBV5-6 and J usage is TRBJ2-5; possibly TRBD1 or TRBD2 for D (6 bases each). Germline assignment: CDR1 SGHDT and CDR2 YYEEEE. Trimming cost V 0 bases and J 3 bases, with 18 bases left between them. The CDR3 sequence is 17 residues long.

A note on this clonotype: This sequence may be a read error, since a much larger clone differs from it by one base. The chain couples TRBV20-1 to TRBJ2-5; D tentatively fits TRBD1 or TRBD2 (5 bases each). Germline V lookup: CDR1 DFQATT, CDR2 SNEGSKA (reference sequence). The CDR3 sequence is 12 residues long. V lost 5 bases and J 11 bases, leaving 18 bases between the germline ends. CDR3 DNA: TGCAGTGCTGGGACGGTCAACAATGAGCAGTACTTC. This encodes CSAGTVNNEQYF.

The rearrangement uses TRBV29-1 and TRBJ1-2, with D maybe TRBD1 (6 bases). The germline V gene has CDR1 SQVTM and CDR2 ANQGSEA. Trimming took off 7 bases at V and 3 bases at J, with 15 bases between the two ends. This CDR3 has 13 residues. CDR3 coding DNA: TGCAGCGCGCGGGGGACATGGGACTATGGCTACACCTTC. As protein: CSARGTWDYGYTF.

V and J are TRBV10-2 and TRBJ2-5; 10 positions match TRBD2. The assigned J gene may be wrong: the sequence end matches TRBJ2-7 better. This CDR3 has 16 amino acids. The germline CDR1 and CDR2 sequences are WSHSY and SAAADI. The CDR3 DNA reads TGCGCCAGCAGTGAGTATCTAGCGGGAGACACCTACGAGCAGTACTTC. It yields the protein CASSEYLAGDTYEQYF.